The rows below give T cell receptor beta chains drawn from one sample of a study. TCRdb independently ran MiXCR on the multiplex PCR reads; one entry per CDR3 protein. The table has over a thousand distinct CDR3 sequences, approximately 24% seen once. The sequencing sample was made of naive CD4+ T cells sorted from blood. The receptors derive from a female donor with breast cancer. Each CDR3 is given with its conserved first and last residue. The D gene is left open where the match is weak. Expanded clones get a size class; other rows say once, few or many, or leave the size out.

medium-sized 16 TRBD1 TRBJ1-2 TRBV12-3/TRBV12-4 CASSPLRTGCAVGYTF TGTGCCAGCAGTCCACTTCGGACAGGGTGCGCGGTTGGCTACACCTTC
many 13 TRBD1 TRBJ1-2 TRBV12-3/TRBV12-4 CASSLGQDYGYTF TGTGCCAGCAGTCTAGGACAGGACTATGGCTACACCTTC
medium-sized 12 TRBD1 TRBJ1-2 TRBV12-3/TRBV12-4 CASRRTGSGYTF TGTGCCAGCAGACGGACAGGGTCTGGCTACACCTTC
large 11 . TRBJ1-2 TRBV12-3/TRBV12-4 CASSYGDGYTF TGTGCCAGCAGTTATGGGGATGGCTACACCTTC
medium-sized 15 . TRBJ1-2 TRBV12-3/TRBV12-4 CASSLVSGYKDGYTF TGTGCCAGCAGTTTAGTTTCAGGGTATAAAGATGGCTACACCTTC
large 14 TRBD1 TRBJ1-2 TRBV12-3/TRBV12-4 CASSPDRVGFGYTF TGTGCCAGCAGTCCAGACAGGGTTGGGTTTGGCTACACCTTC
medium-sized 13 . TRBJ1-2 TRBV12-3/TRBV12-4 CASSQTRNYGYTF TGTGCCAGCAGTCAGACCAGGAACTATGGCTACACCTTC
once 13 . TRBJ1-2 TRBV12-3/TRBV12-4 CASSLTGNYGYTF TGTGCCAGCAGCCTCACAGGGAACTATGGCTACACCTTC
. 14 . TRBJ1-2 TRBV12-3/TRBV12-4 CASNLRGPGYGYTF TGTGCCAGCAACCTACGAGGGCCAGGCTATGGCTACACCTTC
once 13 . TRBJ1-2 TRBV12-3/TRBV12-4 CASSSRANYGYTF TGTGCCAGCAGTTCGCGGGCTAACTATGGCTACACCTTC
. 12 . TRBJ1-2 TRBV12-3/TRBV12-4 CASSRASYGYTF TGTGCCAGCAGCCGGGCCAGCTATGGCTACACCTTC
medium-sized 13 . TRBJ1-2 TRBV12-3/TRBV12-4 CASSLDRNYGYTF TGTGCCAGCAGTTTAGACAGGAACTATGGCTACACCTTC
. 13 . TRBJ1-2 TRBV12-3/TRBV12-4 CASSLVSDYGYTF TGTGCCAGCAGTTTAGTGTCAGACTATGGCTACACCTTC
. 14 TRBD1 TRBJ1-2 TRBV12-3/TRBV12-4 CASSSLGTDYGYTF TGTGCCAGCAGTTCGTTGGGGACAGACTATGGCTACACCTTC
medium-sized 13 TRBD1 TRBJ1-2 TRBV12-3/TRBV12-4 CASSPRDRRGYTF TGTGCCAGCAGTCCCCGGGACAGGCGAGGCTACACCTTC